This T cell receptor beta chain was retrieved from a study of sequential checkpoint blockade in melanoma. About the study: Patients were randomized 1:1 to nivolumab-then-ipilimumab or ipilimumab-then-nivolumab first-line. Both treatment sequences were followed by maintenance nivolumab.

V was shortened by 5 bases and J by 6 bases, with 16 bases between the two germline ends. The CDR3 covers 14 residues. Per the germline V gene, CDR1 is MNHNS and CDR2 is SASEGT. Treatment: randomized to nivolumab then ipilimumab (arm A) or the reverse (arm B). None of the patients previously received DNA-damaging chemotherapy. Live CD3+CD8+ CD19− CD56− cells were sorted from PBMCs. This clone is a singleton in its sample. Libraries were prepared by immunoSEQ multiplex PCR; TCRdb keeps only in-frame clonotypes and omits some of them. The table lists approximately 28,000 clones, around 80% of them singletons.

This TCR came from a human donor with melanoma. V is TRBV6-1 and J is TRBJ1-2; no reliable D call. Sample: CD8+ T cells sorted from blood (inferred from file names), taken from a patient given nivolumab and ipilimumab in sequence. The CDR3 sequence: CASSSLDRQDGYTF. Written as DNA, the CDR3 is TGTGCCAGCAGTTCCCTTGACCGTCAGGATGGCTACACCTTC.